The T cell receptor (beta chain) described here comes from a study of blood T cells in healthy people across ages. PCR was performed a second time for about 7 to 12 cycles using a sample-barcoded 5' primer and a J-beta primer mix. TCRdb used MiXCR to reprocess the 5' RACE reads, holding one entry per CDR3 protein. There are about 680,000 distinct CDR3 sequences in the sample; roughly 49% occur only once, and roughly 34% lies in the top ten. To note about this clonotype: The antigen is undetermined.

This CDR3 spans 17 amino acids. Trimming removed 2 bases from V and 6 bases from J, with 21 bases in between. Germline CDR1 LGHNA, CDR2 YNFKEQ. Study findings and constraints: Diversity of TCR beta correlated strongly with naive T cell percentage. Roughly linear age-related decline in beta diversity appeared, significant by age approximately 43.

The TCR comes from a woman aged 60 to 75 in good health. The specimen was blood. The chain is built from TRBV4-2 and TRBJ2-3, with D possibly matching TRBD2 (5 bases). CDR3 sequence reads: CASSQSGLSKSSDTQYF. The CDR3 region has the DNA TGTGCCAGCAGCCAATCCGGACTCAGTAAATCATCGGATACGCAGTATTTT.